These T cell receptor beta chains were read from a single sample in a study of T cell responses to AZD1222 COVID-19 vaccine. Generated by immunoSEQ multiplex PCR, the TCRdb table keeps only in-frame clones and is missing some. The sample holds some 140,000 clones; roughly 89% are singletons and the top ten take 5.5%. This specimen was peripheral blood, taken on day 0 of AZD1222 vaccination. The source of these receptors is an adult in good health. Both conserved end residues are part of each CDR3. The order of the fields is J gene, V gene, D gene, CDR3 length, clone size, CDR3 DNA, CDR3 protein. A D gene is named only where the DNA matches it firmly. Expanded clones are given a class, and other clones once, few, many or no size at all.

J gene: TRBJ2-4; V gene: TRBV28; D gene: .; CDR3 length: 15; clone size: .; CDR3 DNA: TGTGCCAGCAGTTTATCCCCCGGGGAAGGAAACATTCAGTACTTC; CDR3 protein: CASSLSPGEGNIQYF
J gene: TRBJ2-7; V gene: TRBV19; D gene: .; CDR3 length: 13; clone size: .; CDR3 DNA: TGTGCCAGTAGGATAGGAGGGGGCTACGAGCAGTACTTC; CDR3 protein: CASRIGGGYEQYF
J gene: TRBJ1-2; V gene: TRBV4-3; D gene: TRBD1; CDR3 length: 16; clone size: .; CDR3 DNA: TGCGCCAGCAGCCAAGAGGCATGGACAGGGGTTTATGGCTACACCTTC; CDR3 protein: CASSQEAWTGVYGYTF
J gene: TRBJ1-5; V gene: TRBV28; D gene: .; CDR3 length: 15; clone size: .; CDR3 DNA: TGTGCCAGCAGCCACGGGGGGAGTGGGAATCAGCCCCAGCATTTT; CDR3 protein: CASSHGGSGNQPQHF
J gene: TRBJ2-2; V gene: TRBV19; D gene: .; CDR3 length: 18; clone size: .; CDR3 DNA: TGTGCCAGTAGTATCCCACCCCCCGGGGACGCGAACACCGGGGAGCTGTTTTTT; CDR3 protein: CASSIPPPGDANTGELFF
J gene: TRBJ1-4; V gene: TRBV5-6; D gene: .; CDR3 length: 15; clone size: .; CDR3 DNA: TGTGCCAGCAGCCCGACCAGGGTTGCCGCTGAAAAACTGTTTTTT; CDR3 protein: CASSPTRVAAEKLFF
J gene: TRBJ1-2; V gene: TRBV11-2; D gene: .; CDR3 length: 15; clone size: once; CDR3 DNA: TGTGCCAGCAGCTCTATCCGGGGAGGGGTAACGGGCTACACCTTC; CDR3 protein: CASSSIRGGVTGYTF
J gene: TRBJ2-7; V gene: TRBV18; D gene: .; CDR3 length: 10; clone size: .; CDR3 DNA: TGTGCCAGCTCAGGGAACGAGCAGTACTTC; CDR3 protein: CASSGNEQYF
J gene: TRBJ2-1; V gene: TRBV6-5; D gene: TRBD1; CDR3 length: 15; clone size: .; CDR3 DNA: TGTGCCAGCAGTCTACAGGGGGCTAACTACAATGAGCAGTTCTTC; CDR3 protein: CASSLQGANYNEQFF
J gene: TRBJ2-1; V gene: TRBV5-4; D gene: TRBD2; CDR3 length: 16; clone size: .; CDR3 DNA: TGTGCCAGCAGAACCGAAAATCTAGCGGGTCGCAATGAGCAGTTCTTC; CDR3 protein: CASRTENLAGRNEQFF
J gene: TRBJ2-2; V gene: TRBV7-3; D gene: .; CDR3 length: 16; clone size: medium-sized; CDR3 DNA: TGTGCCAGCAGCATAGGGACGGTGGAGAACACCGGGGAGCTGTTTTTT; CDR3 protein: CASSIGTVENTGELFF
J gene: TRBJ2-2; V gene: TRBV9; D gene: TRBD2; CDR3 length: 17; clone size: .; CDR3 DNA: TGTGCCAGCAGCGTATCGAGACTAGCGGGAGTCACCGGGGAGCTGTTTTTT; CDR3 protein: CASSVSRLAGVTGELFF
J gene: TRBJ2-1; V gene: TRBV14; D gene: .; CDR3 length: 15; clone size: .; CDR3 DNA: TGTGCCAGCAGCCAAGTTGAGGACCGCTACAATGAGCAGTTCTTC; CDR3 protein: CASSQVEDRYNEQFF
J gene: TRBJ2-7; V gene: TRBV5-1; D gene: .; CDR3 length: 13; clone size: .; CDR3 DNA: TGCGCCAGCAGCTTGGACAGAGGCTACGAGCAGTACTTC; CDR3 protein: CASSLDRGYEQYF
J gene: TRBJ1-3; V gene: TRBV7-9; D gene: .; CDR3 length: 16; clone size: .; CDR3 DNA: TGTGCCAGCAGCCTAGTAGTAGGGCCCTCTGGAAACACCATATATTTT; CDR3 protein: CASSLVVGPSGNTIYF
J gene: TRBJ2-5; V gene: TRBV5-1; D gene: TRBD2; CDR3 length: 16; clone size: .; CDR3 DNA: TGCGCCAGCAGCTCCTTTAAAGGAGCGGGAGAGGAGACCCAGTACTTC; CDR3 protein: CASSSFKGAGEETQYF
J gene: TRBJ2-2; V gene: TRBV15; D gene: .; CDR3 length: 15; clone size: .; CDR3 DNA: TGTGCCACCAGCAGAGGGCGGGGGAACACCGGGGAGCTGTTTTTT; CDR3 protein: CATSRGRGNTGELFF
J gene: TRBJ2-7; V gene: TRBV5-1; D gene: TRBD1; CDR3 length: 16; clone size: .; CDR3 DNA: TGCGCCAGCAGGAGGGACCCGGGACAGCGCTCCTACGAGCAGTACTTC; CDR3 protein: CASRRDPGQRSYEQYF
J gene: TRBJ1-6; V gene: TRBV28; D gene: .; CDR3 length: 14; clone size: .; CDR3 DNA: TGTGCCAGCAGTTTGGCATATGGGTATTCACCCCTCCACTTT; CDR3 protein: CASSLAYGYSPLHF
J gene: TRBJ2-1; V gene: TRBV28; D gene: TRBD2; CDR3 length: 16; clone size: .; CDR3 DNA: TGTGCCAGCAGTTTATTCCTAGCGGGTCGCGAAGGTGAGCAGTTCTTC; CDR3 protein: CASSLFLAGREGEQFF
J gene: TRBJ2-1; V gene: TRBV19; D gene: .; CDR3 length: 14; clone size: .; CDR3 DNA: TGTGCCAGTAGTATTACCTTCTCCTACAATGAGCAGTTCTTC; CDR3 protein: CASSITFSYNEQFF
J gene: TRBJ2-3; V gene: TRBV24-1; D gene: .; CDR3 length: 16; clone size: .; CDR3 DNA: TGTGCCACCAGTGATTTGCGAACAGGCAGCACAGATACGCAGTATTTT; CDR3 protein: CATSDLRTGSTDTQYF
J gene: TRBJ1-2; V gene: TRBV19; D gene: .; CDR3 length: 14; clone size: .; CDR3 DNA: TGTGCCAGTAGTATAATCGTGACCGATGGCGGCTACACCTTC; CDR3 protein: CASSIIVTDGGYTF
J gene: TRBJ1-6; V gene: TRBV27; D gene: TRBD1; CDR3 length: 14; clone size: few; CDR3 DNA: TGTGCCAGCAGTCCCTCACAGGGGAGATCACCCCTCCACTTT; CDR3 protein: CASSPSQGRSPLHF
J gene: TRBJ2-1; V gene: TRBV9; D gene: .; CDR3 length: 12; clone size: .; CDR3 DNA: TGTGCCAGCAGCGTAGACTGGGGTGAGCAGTTCTTC; CDR3 protein: CASSVDWGEQFF
J gene: TRBJ1-1; V gene: TRBV6-5; D gene: .; CDR3 length: 11; clone size: .; CDR3 DNA: TGTGCCAGCAGTCTACAGCGTGAAGCTTTCTTT; CDR3 protein: CASSLQREAFF
J gene: TRBJ1-1; V gene: TRBV7-9; D gene: .; CDR3 length: 15; clone size: .; CDR3 DNA: TGTGCCAGCAGCCCCCGAGGGGGGGTTTACGCTGAAGCTTTCTTT; CDR3 protein: CASSPRGGVYAEAFF
J gene: TRBJ1-6; V gene: TRBV6-5; D gene: TRBD1; CDR3 length: 13; clone size: .; CDR3 DNA: TGTGCCAGCGGGGACAGGGTATATTTACCCCTCCACTTT; CDR3 protein: CASGDRVYLPLHF
J gene: TRBJ2-7; V gene: TRBV9; D gene: TRBD2; CDR3 length: 15; clone size: .; CDR3 DNA: TGTGCCAGCAGCGTAGGACTAGCGGAAAACTACGAGCAGTACTTC; CDR3 protein: CASSVGLAENYEQYF
J gene: TRBJ2-5; V gene: TRBV29-1; D gene: .; CDR3 length: 20; clone size: .; CDR3 DNA: TGCAGCGTTGAAGCCGGGATCTCCCAAAATCCAACAGGGAGTCCAGAGACCCAGTACTTC; CDR3 protein: CSVEAGISQNPTGSPETQYF
J gene: TRBJ1-1; V gene: TRBV30; D gene: .; CDR3 length: 12; clone size: .; CDR3 DNA: TGTGCCTGGGACAGACTGAACACTGAAGCTTTCTTT; CDR3 protein: CAWDRLNTEAFF
J gene: TRBJ2-2; V gene: TRBV18; D gene: .; CDR3 length: 16; clone size: .; CDR3 DNA: TGTGCCAGCTCACCAATCCAGGGACCTAACACCGGGGAGCTGTTTTTT; CDR3 protein: CASSPIQGPNTGELFF
J gene: TRBJ2-7; V gene: TRBV6-5; D gene: .; CDR3 length: 15; clone size: .; CDR3 DNA: TGTGCCAGCAGCTCAACCGGGACTTTAGCCTACGAGCAGTACTTC; CDR3 protein: CASSSTGTLAYEQYF
J gene: TRBJ1-2; V gene: TRBV19; D gene: TRBD1; CDR3 length: 13; clone size: once; CDR3 DNA: TGTGCCAGTAACTCCGGGACAGGGTACGGCTACACCTTC; CDR3 protein: CASNSGTGYGYTF
J gene: TRBJ2-5; V gene: TRBV28; D gene: .; CDR3 length: 15; clone size: .; CDR3 DNA: TGTGCCAGCAGTTTACCCCTGGGGGGCGCGGAGACCCAGTACTTC; CDR3 protein: CASSLPLGGAETQYF
J gene: TRBJ2-3; V gene: TRBV29-1; D gene: .; CDR3 length: 12; clone size: once; CDR3 DNA: TGCAGCGTTATAAAGGATACAGATACGCAGTATTTT; CDR3 protein: CSVIKDTDTQYF
J gene: TRBJ1-2; V gene: TRBV4-2; D gene: .; CDR3 length: 14; clone size: once; CDR3 DNA: TGTGCCAGCAGCGAGGGACCGATTAACTATGGCTACACCTTC; CDR3 protein: CASSEGPINYGYTF
J gene: TRBJ2-2; V gene: TRBV4-2; D gene: .; CDR3 length: 16; clone size: .; CDR3 DNA: TGTGCCAGCAGCAGAGCGGGGACAGGGAACACCGGGGAGCTGTTTTTT; CDR3 protein: CASSRAGTGNTGELFF
J gene: TRBJ1-4; V gene: TRBV28; D gene: .; CDR3 length: 15; clone size: .; CDR3 DNA: TGTGCCAGCAGTCCTCTCGACAGATTTAATGAAAAACTGTTTTTT; CDR3 protein: CASSPLDRFNEKLFF
J gene: TRBJ2-3; V gene: TRBV28; D gene: TRBD2; CDR3 length: 16; clone size: .; CDR3 DNA: TGTGCCAGACCTCGGGGGCGGGAGGGTTCGACAGATACGCAGTATTTT; CDR3 protein: CARPRGREGSTDTQYF
J gene: TRBJ2-7; V gene: TRBV6-1; D gene: .; CDR3 length: 15; clone size: .; CDR3 DNA: TGTGCCAGCAGTGAAGGGGGCACGGGGTCTTACGAGCAGTACTTC; CDR3 protein: CASSEGGTGSYEQYF
J gene: TRBJ1-5; V gene: TRBV7-2; D gene: .; CDR3 length: 13; clone size: .; CDR3 DNA: TGTGCCAGCCGAGGACAATACAATCAGCCCCAGCATTTT; CDR3 protein: CASRGQYNQPQHF